Below are 16 T cell receptor beta chains sequenced from a single sample in a study of T-cell memory formation after mild COVID-19. One entry per CDR3 protein results from TCRdb running MiXCR on the 5' RACE reads. The sample yields around 180,000 distinct CDR3 sequences, approximately 16% seen once. Sequencing input: PBMCs or a T cell subset sorted from them (not recorded which). The receptors come from an adult woman who had mild COVID-19 (a few samples of this study predate the infection). Cell type and time point are not known.

This clonotype is a singleton in its sample. The CDR3 DNA is TGTGCCAGTAGCACAGGGGGGAATTCACCCCTCCACTTT. Encoded protein: CASSTGGNSPLHF. V is TRBV19 and J is TRBJ1-6; 8 bases map to TRBD1. The ends lost 6 bases at V and 7 bases at J; junction bases unmatched: 2. From germline, CDR1 is LNHDA and CDR2 SQIVND (reference sequence). The CDR3 covers 13 residues.

With regard to this clonotype: A junction end diverges from the germline sequence, so it may reflect a read error. The chain is built from TRBV2 and TRBJ1-1; D is possibly TRBD1 (5 bases). This CDR3 is built from 15 residues. Germline assignment: CDR1 SNHLY and CDR2 FYNNEI. CDR3 residues: CDSSEYWVRGTEAFF. In DNA form, the CDR3 reads TGTGACAGCAGTGAGTACTGGGTGAGGGGTACTGAAGCTTTCTTT.

Only a few counts were recorded for this clonotype. The J gene is TRBJ2-2, the V gene TRBV30; D not certain. Germline-derived CDR1 and CDR2 are GTSNPN and SVGIG (reference sequence). The CDR3 covers 13 residues. Between the trimmed V and J ends, which lost 2 bases and 1 base, there was a span of 5 bases. CDR3: CAWSSRNTGELFF. The DNA of the CDR3 is TGTGCCTGGAGTTCCCGGAACACCGGGGAGCTGTTTTTT.

This rearrangement joins TRBV20-1 to TRBJ1-2; TRBD1 is a possible D gene (6 bases). The germline CDR1 and CDR2 sequences are DFQATT and SNEGSKA (reference sequence). The V end lost 1 base, the J end lost 4 bases, and 10 bases lay between the germline ends. The CDR3 loop spans 13 amino acids. CDR3 sequence reads: CSARAVQGYGYTF. For the CDR3, the DNA is TGCAGTGCTAGAGCGGTACAGGGCTATGGCTACACCTTC.

The sample holds a few counts of this clonotype. The chain joins TRBV12-3 or TRBV12-4 to TRBJ2-7; D perhaps matches TRBD2 (5 bases). The CDR3 runs 11 residues. Trimming cost V 1 base and J 11 bases, with 9 bases left between them. The CDR3 DNA follows: TGTGCCAGCAGTTTAGGCTCGAGGGAGTACTTC. Translated, it gives CASSLGSREYF.

V and J are TRBV7-6 and TRBJ2-6; D is undetermined. From germline, CDR1 is SGHVS and CDR2 FNYEAQ. This CDR3 is 13 amino acids long. With 2 bases removed from V and 5 bases from J, the gap between germline ends came to 4 bases. The CDR3 sequence: CASSLSRANVLTF. For the CDR3, the DNA is TGTGCCAGCAGCTTATCAAGGGCCAACGTCCTGACTTTC.

The chain recombines TRBV20-1 with TRBJ2-7, with 7 bases fitting TRBD2. V lost 5 bases to trimming and J lost 5 bases; unmatched junction nucleotides: 9. The CDR3 is 13 amino acids. Germline CDR1 and CDR2: DFQATT and SNEGSKA (reference sequence). The chain's CDR3 is CSAPVGGSHEQYF. The DNA of the CDR3 is TGCAGTGCTCCCGTAGGCGGGAGCCACGAGCAGTACTTC.

In this sample, this clonotype turned up many times. The chain uses TRBV20-1 and TRBJ1-1; maybe TRBD1 (5 bases). Between the trimmed V and J ends, which lost 5 bases and 0 bases, there was a span of 13 bases. This CDR3 has 14 amino acids. Looked up from germline, CDR1 is DFQATT and CDR2 is SNEGSKA (reference sequence). The CDR3 protein is CSASRGVLNTEAFF. The DNA for the CDR3 is TGCAGTGCTTCCCGGGGGGTCCTGAACACTGAAGCTTTCTTT.

CDR3 region: CASSVTGGRGNTIYF. In DNA, the CDR3 is TGTGCCAGCAGCGTCACAGGGGGCAGAGGAAACACCATATATTTT. The rearrangement uses TRBV9 and TRBJ1-3; 9 bases align to TRBD1. The trim removed 2 bases at V and 4 bases at J, leaving 4 bases unmatched. The germline V gene encodes CDR1 SGDLS and CDR2 YYNGEE. CDR3 length: 15 residues.

This chain links TRBV5-1 with TRBJ2-2; weak D call: TRBD1 (7 bases). With 4 bases removed from V and 5 bases from J, the gap between germline ends came to 18 bases. Germline values: CDR1 SGHRS, CDR2 YFSETQ. The CDR3 runs to 16 residues. The CDR3 coding sequence is TGCGCCAGCAGCGTCCCTACAGGGGCGGGGACCGGGGAGCTGTTTTTT. Amino acid sequence: CASSVPTGAGTGELFF.

This chain joins TRBV19 and TRBJ2-7; no clear D. Between the trimmed V and J ends, which lost 7 bases and 4 bases, there was a span of 14 bases. This CDR3 spans 13 amino acids. Germline V lookup: CDR1 LNHDA, CDR2 SQIVND (reference sequence). The CDR3, as DNA: TGTGCCAGTAAAGGGAACGGGCAGTACGAGCAGTACTTC. The encoded protein is CASKGNGQYEQYF.

This clonotype was picked up many times. The V and J genes are TRBV27 and TRBJ2-1; the match to TRBD2 covers 7 bases. This CDR3 is 16 amino acids long. Unmatched junction bases numbered 3, after V lost 1 base and J lost 0 bases. The germline V gene encodes CDR1 MNHEY and CDR2 SMNVEV (reference sequence). CDR3 loop: CASSLLGGSSYNEQFF. Here the CDR3 DNA reads TGTGCCAGCAGTTTATTGGGGGGGAGCTCCTACAATGAGCAGTTCTTC.

This chain joins TRBV30 and TRBJ2-5; 8 bases align to TRBD1. CDR3 length: 13 amino acids. V shed 3 bases, J shed 2 bases, and the junction held 2 bases outside the gene matches. Per germline, CDR1 GTSNPN and CDR2 SVGIG (reference sequence). The DNA of the CDR3 is TGTGCCTGGAGGAGGACAGGGCAAGAGACCCAGTACTTC. Amino acids: CAWRRTGQETQYF.

The table lists this clonotype with a few counts. This CDR3 is CASSQGIRSDTQYF. The CDR3 nucleotides are TGTGCCAGCAGCCAAGGGATACGCTCAGATACGCAGTATTTT. The rearrangement joins TRBV14 to TRBJ2-3; D not certain. V lost 1 base to trimming and J lost 4 bases, with 9 bases between them. This CDR3 contains 14 residues. The germline CDR1 and CDR2 sequences are SGHDN and FVKESK.

This clonotype was seen only a few times. CDR3 protein: CATSSSYRAAFF. CDR3 nucleotides: TGTGCCACCAGCAGCTCATATCGAGCTGCTTTCTTT. The V gene is TRBV15, the J gene TRBJ1-1; D is ambiguous. Trimming shortened V by 3 bases and J by 11 bases, and 13 bases separated the two germline ends. The germline gives CDR1 LNHNV, CDR2 YYDKDF (reference sequence). CDR3 size: 12 residues.

This clonotype was counted only a few times. V and J are TRBV10-3 and TRBJ2-5; 7 nucleotides agree with TRBD2. V lost 6 bases and J lost 4; bases outside the gene matches: 5. The CDR3 length is 13 residues. The germline CDR1 and CDR2 sequences are ENHRY and SYGVKD. The CDR3 coding sequence is TGTGCCATCAGCGCAGCGGGGATAGAGACCCAGTACTTC. Its translation: CAISAAGIETQYF.